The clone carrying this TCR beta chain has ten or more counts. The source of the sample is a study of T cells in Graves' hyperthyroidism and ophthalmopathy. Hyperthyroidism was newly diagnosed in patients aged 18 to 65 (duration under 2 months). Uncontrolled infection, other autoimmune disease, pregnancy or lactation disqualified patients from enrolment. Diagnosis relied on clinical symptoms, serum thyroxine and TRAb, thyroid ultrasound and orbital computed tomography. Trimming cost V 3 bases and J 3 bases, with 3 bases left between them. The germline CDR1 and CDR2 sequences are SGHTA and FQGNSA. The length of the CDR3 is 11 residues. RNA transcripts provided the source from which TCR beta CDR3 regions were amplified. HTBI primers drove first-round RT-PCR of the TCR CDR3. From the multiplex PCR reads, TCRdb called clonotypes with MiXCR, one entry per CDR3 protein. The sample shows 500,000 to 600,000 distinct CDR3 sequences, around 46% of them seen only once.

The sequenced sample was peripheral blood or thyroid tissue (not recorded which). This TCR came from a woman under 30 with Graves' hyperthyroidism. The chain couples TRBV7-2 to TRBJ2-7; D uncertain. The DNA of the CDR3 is TGTGCCAGCAGCTTTAACTACGAGCAGTACTTC. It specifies CASSFNYEQYF.